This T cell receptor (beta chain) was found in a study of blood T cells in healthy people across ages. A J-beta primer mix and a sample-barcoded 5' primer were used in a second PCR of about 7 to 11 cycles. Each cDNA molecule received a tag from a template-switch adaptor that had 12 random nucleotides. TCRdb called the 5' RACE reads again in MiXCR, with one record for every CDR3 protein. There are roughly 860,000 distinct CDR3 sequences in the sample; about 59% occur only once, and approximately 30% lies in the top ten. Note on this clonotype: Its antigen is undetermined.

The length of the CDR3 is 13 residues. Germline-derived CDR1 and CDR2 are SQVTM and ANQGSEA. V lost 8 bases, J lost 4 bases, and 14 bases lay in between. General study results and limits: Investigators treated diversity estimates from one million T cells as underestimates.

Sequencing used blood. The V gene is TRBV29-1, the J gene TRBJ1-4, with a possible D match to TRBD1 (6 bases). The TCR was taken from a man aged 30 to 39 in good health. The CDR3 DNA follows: TGCAGCTCTTATGAGGGGGTTAATGAAAAACTGTTTTTT. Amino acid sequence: CSSYEGVNEKLFF.